One sample yielded the 32 T cell receptor beta chains listed below, sequenced in a study of T cell responses to AZD1222 COVID-19 vaccine. Produced via immunoSEQ multiplex PCR; TCRdb's table is partial and in-frame only. Counted here are 150,000 to 200,000 clones, approximately 90% occurring once; the ten biggest clones make up roughly 6.5%. The material sequenced was peripheral blood, taken on day 0 of AZD1222 vaccination. The receptor source for this set is an adult in good health.

V is TRBV19 and J is TRBJ1-5; the D gene is possibly TRBD1 (6 bases). The CDR3 has 13 amino acids. V lost 5 bases, J lost 7 bases, and 12 bases lay in between. Germline loops: CDR1 LNHDA, CDR2 SQIVND (reference sequence). The CDR3, as DNA: TGTGCCAGTAGTCCAGGGGTTCAACAGCCCCAGCATTTT. Its protein is CASSPGVQQPQHF. The complete variable domain, with remaining parts taken from reference TRBV19 and TRBJ1-5, reads DGGITQSPKYLFRKEGQNVTLSCEQNLNHDAMYWYRQDPGQGLRLIYYSQIVNDFQKGDIAEGYSVSREKKESFPLTVTSAQKNPTAFYLCASSPGVQQPQHFGDGTRLSIL.

V gene TRBV5-4 combines with J gene TRBJ1-2, with D perhaps matching TRBD1 (5 bases). V lost 3 bases and J 4 bases, leaving 16 bases between the germline ends. This CDR3 spans 15 amino acids. Germline values: CDR1 SGHNT, CDR2 YYREEE (reference sequence). CDR3 residues: CASSSPPRQGYGYTF. In DNA form, the CDR3 reads TGTGCCAGCAGCTCCCCTCCCAGGCAGGGCTATGGCTACACCTTC.

V usage is TRBV6-6 and J usage is TRBJ2-7; perhaps TRBD1 as D (5 bases). CDR3 length: 14 residues. V lost 6 bases and J 2 bases, leaving 14 bases between the germline ends. CDR1 MNHNY and CDR2 SVGAGI come from the germline V gene (reference sequence). CDR3 coding DNA: TGTGCCAGCAGAGACCAGGGTATCGCCTACGAGCAGTACTTC. This sequence encodes CASRDQGIAYEQYF.

This chain connects TRBV18 to TRBJ2-7; a possible D gene is TRBD1 (5 bases). Germline-derived CDR1 and CDR2 are KGHSH and LQKENI. The V end was cut by 6 bases, the J end by 7 bases, with 28 bases between. CDR3 size: 17 residues. The CDR3 sequence is CASSPYNKAGWLNEQYF. CDR3 sequence (DNA): TGTGCCAGCTCGCCCTACAATAAGGCAGGGTGGTTGAATGAGCAGTACTTC. Combining the CDR3 with reference TRBV18 and TRBJ2-7 gives the whole variable domain NAGVMQNPRHLVRRRGQEARLRCSPMKGHSHVYWYRQLPEEGLKFMVYLQKENIIDESGMPKERFSAEFPKEGPSILRIQQVVRGDSAAYFCASSPYNKAGWLNEQYFGPGTRLTVT.

This clone was found once. The chain links TRBV15 to TRBJ2-7, with TRBD2 as a possible D gene (5 bases). The CDR3 runs 15 residues. V was shortened by 3 bases and J by 5 bases, with 17 bases between the two germline ends. Germline CDR1 LNHNV, CDR2 YYDKDF (reference sequence). CDR3 residues: CATSSNPGNVHEQYF. The CDR3 DNA is TGTGCCACCAGCAGTAACCCCGGGAATGTCCACGAGCAGTACTTC.

The chain combines TRBV7-2 with TRBJ1-5; the match to TRBD1 covers 9 bases. CDR3 length equals 15 residues. V trimming: 3 bases; J trimming: 6 bases; junction bases outside the gene matches: 6. CDR1 SGHTA and CDR2 FQGNSA come from the germline V gene. CDR3 in amino acids: CASSLGQGGTQPQHF. The DNA of the CDR3 is TGTGCCAGCAGCTTGGGACAGGGTGGTACTCAGCCCCAGCATTTT.

The rearrangement links TRBV7-2 to TRBJ2-3; TRBD2 matches at 10 bases. V shed 2 bases and J 2 bases; nucleotides not matched to a gene: 10. The CDR3 contains 18 residues. Germline V gene sequence: CDR1 SGHTA, CDR2 FQGNSA. CDR3 DNA sequence: TGTGCCAGCAGCTTACGGGCTCTAGCGGGGGCTTCCACAGATACGCAGTATTTT. It specifies CASSLRALAGASTDTQYF.

The J gene is TRBJ2-2, the V gene TRBV30; 11 bases match TRBD1. V trimming: 3 bases; J trimming: 0 bases; junction bases outside the gene matches: 3. CDR1 and CDR2 (germline): GTSNPN, SVGIG (reference sequence). This CDR3 region has 16 residues. The CDR3 here is CAWRPGQGANTGELFF. CDR3 in DNA: TGTGCCTGGAGACCGGGACAGGGGGCGAACACCGGGGAGCTGTTTTTT. The complete variable domain, with remaining parts taken from reference TRBV30 and TRBJ2-2, reads SQTIHQWPATLVQPVGSPLSLECTVEGTSNPNLYWYRQAAGRGLQLLFYSVGIGQISSEVPQNLSASRPQDRQFILSSKKLLLSDSGFYLCAWRPGQGANTGELFFGEGSRLTVL.

The chain uses TRBV7-9 and TRBJ1-1; no clear D. Trimming stripped 3 bases from V and 4 bases from J, with 6 bases between. The CDR3 sequence is 12 residues long. Germline values: CDR1 SEHNR, CDR2 FQNEAQ (reference sequence). This chain's CDR3 is CASSLVVTEAFF. Written as DNA, the CDR3 is TGTGCCAGCAGCTTGGTCGTCACTGAAGCTTTCTTT.

J is TRBJ2-2 and V is TRBV6-5; D ambiguous. V gave up 8 bases and J gave up 0 bases, with 13 bases separating them. Germline CDR1 MNHEY, CDR2 SVGAGI. The CDR3 runs to 15 residues. The CDR3 nucleotides are TGTGCCAGCTTGTTGAGTTACGCGAACACCGGGGAGCTGTTTTTT. Its translation is CASLLSYANTGELFF.

V and J are TRBV19 and TRBJ2-3; D is possibly TRBD2 (5 bases). Trimming cost V 6 bases and J 0 bases, with 16 bases left between them. Germline CDR1 is LNHDA and CDR2 is SQIVND (reference sequence). CDR3 length: 16 residues. CDR3 region: CASRRVARTSTDTQYF. The CDR3 DNA sequence: TGTGCCAGTAGGCGAGTAGCGAGGACTAGCACAGATACGCAGTATTTT.

The chain couples TRBV19 to TRBJ1-2, with D perhaps TRBD1 (6 bases). The germline V gene encodes CDR1 LNHDA and CDR2 SQIVND (reference sequence). V dropped 6 bases and J dropped 4 bases, with 21 bases sitting between them. This CDR3 region has 16 residues. Here the CDR3 reads CASRVSGRGPGYGYTF. DNA for the CDR3: TGTGCCAGTAGAGTCTCCGGCAGGGGCCCAGGCTATGGCTACACCTTC.

The chain recombines TRBV10-3 with TRBJ2-1; TRBD1 matches 8 bases. CDR3 length: 14 amino acids. The germline V gene has CDR1 ENHRY and CDR2 SYGVKD. The V gene end was trimmed by 6 bases and the J gene end by 5 bases; junction bases not matched to a gene: 6. The CDR3 DNA sequence: TGTGCCATCAGCGGACAGGGCATGGACAATGAGCAGTTCTTC. This gives the protein CAISGQGMDNEQFF.

This chain uses TRBV30 with TRBJ1-2; D remains unclear. CDR1 and CDR2 (germline): GTSNPN, SVGIG (reference sequence). The V end was cut by 8 bases, the J end by 2 bases, with 15 bases between. The CDR3 sequence is 13 residues long. The CDR3, as DNA: TGTGCCCAAGGGTCCCTTTCAAACTATGGCTACACCTTC. Protein: CAQGSLSNYGYTF.

V and J are TRBV2 and TRBJ1-5; TRBD1 aligns across 10 bases. The CDR3 has 14 amino acids. The germline V gene has CDR1 SNHLY and CDR2 FYNNEI. V dropped 7 bases and J dropped 6; count of bases not matched to a gene: 6. This CDR3 reads CASTGTGAGQPQHF. The CDR3 DNA sequence: TGTGCCAGCACCGGGACAGGGGCGGGTCAGCCCCAGCATTTT.

CDR3 sequence reads: CASTRGGSGGADTQYF. In DNA, the CDR3 is TGTGCCAGTACCCGAGGGGGCAGCGGGGGGGCAGATACGCAGTATTTT. The rearrangement joins TRBV19 to TRBJ2-3; TRBD2 aligns across 10 bases. This CDR3 region has 16 residues. CDR1 is LNHDA, CDR2 SQIVND, per germline (reference sequence). V gave up 7 bases and J gave up 4 bases; unmatched junction bases: 11.

The chain is built from TRBV6-5 and TRBJ2-7; tentatively, D is TRBD2 (6 bases). V was trimmed by 5 bases and J by 3 bases, leaving 17 bases between them. Germline V gives CDR1 MNHEY, CDR2 SVGAGI. The CDR3 covers 15 residues. The CDR3 coding sequence is TGTGCCAGCAGTATAGCTTATGGCGGGAACTACGAGCAGTACTTC. Its protein product is CASSIAYGGNYEQYF.

This chain uses TRBV28 with TRBJ1-5, with TRBD1 as a possible D gene (5 bases). V was clipped by 6 bases and J by 2 bases, with 23 bases between them. The CDR3 runs to 18 residues. CDR1 is MDHEN and CDR2 is SYDVKM in the germline V gene. CDR3 sequence reads: CASSFYSQGLEGNQPQHF. In nucleotides, the CDR3 is TGTGCCAGCAGCTTCTACTCTCAGGGCTTAGAGGGCAATCAGCCCCAGCATTTT.

V gene TRBV24-1 combines with J gene TRBJ2-1; unclear D gene. Deletions cut 0 bases from V and 5 bases from J, with 1 base between. CDR3 length: 12 residues. Germline CDR1 KGHDR, CDR2 SFDVKD. CDR3 in DNA: TGTGCCACCAGTGATTTGAACAATGAGCAGTTCTTC. Translating it yields CATSDLNNEQFF.

The chain combines TRBV11-1 with TRBJ2-2; 9 nucleotides match TRBD2. This CDR3 is built from 15 residues. CDR1 is SGHAT and CDR2 is FQDESV in the germline V gene (reference sequence). Unmatched junction bases numbered 9, after V lost 8 bases and J lost 5 bases. As DNA, the CDR3 is TGTGCCAGCCGGTCCGGCGGGGGGGGAACCGGGGAGCTGTTTTTT. It codes for CASRSGGGGTGELFF.

For this clone: Other DNA sequences in this sample translate to the same CDR3. The rearrangement uses TRBV28 and TRBJ1-2; D is unclear. The CDR3 consists of 12 residues. The germline V gene has CDR1 MDHEN and CDR2 SYDVKM. Trimming removed 2 bases from V and 4 bases from J, with 5 bases in between. The CDR3 is CASSLEGYGYTF. CDR3 DNA: TGTGCCAGCAGTTTAGAGGGCTATGGCTACACCTTC.

The rearrangement joins TRBV2 to TRBJ1-4; no clear D gene. The V end was cut by 0 bases, the J end by 0 bases, with 8 bases between. The CDR3 totals 16 residues. Germline CDR1 is SNHLY and CDR2 is FYNNEI. CDR3 region: CASSEAIGATNEKLFF. Written as DNA, the CDR3 is TGTGCCAGCAGTGAAGCAATAGGTGCAACTAATGAAAAACTGTTTTTT. The entire variable domain, with the rest obtained from reference TRBV2 and TRBJ1-4, is as follows: EPEVTQTPSHQVTQMGQEVILRCVPISNHLYFYWYRQILGQKVEFLVSFYNNEISEKSEIFDDQFSVERPDGSNFTLKIRSTKLEDSAMYFCASSEAIGATNEKLFFGSGTQLSVL.

The chain employs TRBV3-1 (or the pseudogene TRBV3-2) and TRBJ1-2; D gene unclear. The V end was cut by 7 bases, the J end by 1 base, with 19 bases between. There are 16 residues in the CDR3. Germline CDR1 reads LGHDT; CDR2 reads YNNKEL (reference sequence). The CDR3 nucleotides are TGTGCCAGCACTCCAACGACCGGACGGAGTAACTATGGCTACACCTTC. Translating gives CASTPTTGRSNYGYTF.

The V and J genes are TRBV3-1 (or the pseudogene TRBV3-2) and TRBJ2-3; TRBD2 agrees at 9 bases. Germline CDR1 and CDR2: LGHDT and YNNKEL (reference sequence). The CDR3 length is 18 residues. With 4 bases clipped from V and 0 bases from J, the junction kept 11 bases outside the gene matches. The CDR3 sequence: CASSRLGLAGSSTDTQYF. The CDR3 DNA follows: TGTGCCAGCAGCCGCCTAGGGCTAGCGGGGTCGAGCACAGATACGCAGTATTTT.

The chain links TRBV14 to TRBJ2-7; 10 nucleotides line up with TRBD1. The ends lost 2 bases at V and 5 bases at J; junction bases unmatched: 9. The CDR3 is made up of 16 amino acids. Germline V lookup: CDR1 SGHDN, CDR2 FVKESK. This CDR3 reads CASSQRWGTGEDEQYF. CDR3 sequence (DNA): TGTGCCAGCAGCCAAAGGTGGGGGACAGGGGAAGACGAGCAGTACTTC.

This clone occurred once. This rearrangement joins TRBV4-3 to TRBJ1-2; D not certain. The CDR3 is 14 amino acids. V was cut by 1 base and J by 2 bases, with 8 bases left in between. Germline V lookup: CDR1 LGHNA, CDR2 YSLEER. In DNA form, the CDR3 reads TGCGCCAGCAGCCAAGTCATGGGGAACTATGGCTACACCTTC. Translated, it gives CASSQVMGNYGYTF.

This clone was seen a few times. This chain uses TRBV7-8 with TRBJ1-4; D is possibly TRBD1 (6 bases). The germline gives CDR1 SGHVS, CDR2 FQNEAQ. This CDR3 has 16 residues. V was cut by 5 bases and J by 5 bases, with 18 bases left in between. The DNA for the CDR3 is TGTGCCAGCAGCCTGACGCGGACAGTTCTAAATGAAAAACTGTTTTTT. It translates to CASSLTRTVLNEKLFF.

The gene calls are TRBV30 and TRBJ1-2; TRBD1 matches at 8 bases. CDR1 GTSNPN and CDR2 SVGIG come from the germline V gene (reference sequence). V lost 5 bases to trimming and J lost 3 bases; unmatched junction nucleotides: 8. The CDR3 runs to 14 residues. CDR3: CAWAVQGVHYGYTF. CDR3 in DNA: TGTGCCTGGGCTGTACAGGGGGTTCACTATGGCTACACCTTC.

This clone was seen a few times. The rearrangement uses TRBV12-3 or TRBV12-4 and TRBJ1-2; TRBD1 might be the D (5 bases). The CDR3 runs to 12 residues. V was pared by 7 bases and J by 7 bases, with 13 bases between. This CDR3 is CASTRAGAGYTF. CDR3 in DNA: TGTGCCAGCACGCGGGCTGGGGCTGGCTACACCTTC.

The chain has TRBV5-4 and TRBJ2-7; D possibly corresponds to TRBD1 (6 bases). Germline values: CDR1 SGHNT, CDR2 YYREEE (reference sequence). The V and J ends lost 4 bases and 5 bases respectively, with 16 bases between them. The CDR3 consists of 14 residues. The CDR3 DNA is TGTGCCAGCAGCCCGCGGACAGCTTTAAACGAGCAGTACTTC. This encodes CASSPRTALNEQYF.

This rearrangement joins TRBV15 to TRBJ1-2; no firm D call. Germline V gene lookup returns CDR1 LNHNV and CDR2 YYDKDF (reference sequence). This CDR3 has 14 amino acids. Trimming removed 0 bases at V and 7 bases at J, with 12 bases between. The CDR3 coding sequence is TGTGCCACCAGCAGAGAGTTGTCCTTTGGTGGCTACACCTTC. Protein sequence: CATSRELSFGGYTF.

The J gene is TRBJ2-1, the V gene TRBV3-1 (or the pseudogene TRBV3-2), with 13 bases that match TRBD2. The CDR3 contains 17 residues. Trimming took 0 bases from V and 7 from J; bases not matched to a gene: 6. Germline CDR1 reads LGHDT; CDR2 reads YNNKEL (reference sequence). CDR3 in amino acids: CASSQDKILAGGNEQFF. In DNA, the CDR3 is TGTGCCAGCAGCCAAGATAAAATACTAGCGGGGGGGAATGAGCAGTTCTTC.